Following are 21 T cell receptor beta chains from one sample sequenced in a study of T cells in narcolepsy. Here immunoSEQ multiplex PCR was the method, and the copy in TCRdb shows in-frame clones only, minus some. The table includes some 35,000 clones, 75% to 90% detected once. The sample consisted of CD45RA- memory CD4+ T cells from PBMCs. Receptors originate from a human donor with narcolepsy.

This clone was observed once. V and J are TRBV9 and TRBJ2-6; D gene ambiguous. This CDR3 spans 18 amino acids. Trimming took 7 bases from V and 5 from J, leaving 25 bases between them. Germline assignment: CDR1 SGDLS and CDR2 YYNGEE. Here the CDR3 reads CASRYKYLKQSRANVLTF. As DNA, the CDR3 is TGTGCCAGCCGTTACAAGTACCTCAAACAAAGTCGGGCCAACGTCCTGACTTTC.

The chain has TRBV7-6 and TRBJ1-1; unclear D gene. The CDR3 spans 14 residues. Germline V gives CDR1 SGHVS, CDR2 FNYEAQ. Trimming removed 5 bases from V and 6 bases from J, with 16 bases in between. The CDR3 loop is CASSQEFDGPEAFF. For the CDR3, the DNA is TGTGCCAGCAGCCAGGAATTCGACGGACCTGAAGCTTTCTTT.

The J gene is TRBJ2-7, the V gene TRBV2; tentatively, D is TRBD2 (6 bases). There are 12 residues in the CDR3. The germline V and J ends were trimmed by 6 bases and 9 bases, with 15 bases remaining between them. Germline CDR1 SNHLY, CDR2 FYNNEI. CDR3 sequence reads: CASSAGTSLQYF. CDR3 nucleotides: TGTGCCAGCAGCGCCGGGACTTCGTTGCAGTACTTC.

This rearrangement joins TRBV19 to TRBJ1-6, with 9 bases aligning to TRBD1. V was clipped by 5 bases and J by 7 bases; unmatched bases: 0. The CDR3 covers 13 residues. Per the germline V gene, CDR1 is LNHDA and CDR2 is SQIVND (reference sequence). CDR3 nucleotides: TGTGCCAGTAGTGACAGGGGGAATTCACCCCTCCACTTT. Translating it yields CASSDRGNSPLHF. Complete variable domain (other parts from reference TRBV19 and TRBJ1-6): DGGITQSPKYLFRKEGQNVTLSCEQNLNHDAMYWYRQDPGQGLRLIYYSQIVNDFQKGDIAEGYSVSREKKESFPLTVTSAQKNPTAFYLCASSDRGNSPLHFGNGTRLTVT.

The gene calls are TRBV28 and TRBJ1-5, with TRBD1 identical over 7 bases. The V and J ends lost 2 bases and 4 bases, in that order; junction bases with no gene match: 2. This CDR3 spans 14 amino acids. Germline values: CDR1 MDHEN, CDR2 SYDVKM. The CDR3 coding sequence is TGTGCCAGCAGTTTACCGACAGGGAATCAGCCCCAGCATTTT. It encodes CASSLPTGNQPQHF.

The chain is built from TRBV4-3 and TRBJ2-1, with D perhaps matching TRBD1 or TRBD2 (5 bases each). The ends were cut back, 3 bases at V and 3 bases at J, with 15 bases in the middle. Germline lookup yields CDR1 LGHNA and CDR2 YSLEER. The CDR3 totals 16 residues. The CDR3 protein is CASSQERGVDYNEQFF. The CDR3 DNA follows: TGCGCCAGCAGCCAGGAAAGAGGGGTAGACTACAATGAGCAGTTCTTC.

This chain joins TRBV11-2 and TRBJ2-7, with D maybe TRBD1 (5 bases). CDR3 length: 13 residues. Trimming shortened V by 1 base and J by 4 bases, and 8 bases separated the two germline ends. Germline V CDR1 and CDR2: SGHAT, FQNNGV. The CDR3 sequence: CASSLGRAYEQYF. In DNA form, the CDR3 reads TGTGCCAGCAGCTTAGGCAGGGCTTACGAGCAGTACTTC.

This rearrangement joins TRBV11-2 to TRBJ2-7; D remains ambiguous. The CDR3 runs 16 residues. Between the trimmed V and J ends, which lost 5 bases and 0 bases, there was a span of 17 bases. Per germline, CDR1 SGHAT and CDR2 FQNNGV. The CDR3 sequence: CASSPISRNSSYEQYF. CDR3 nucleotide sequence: TGTGCCAGCAGCCCCATTAGCCGCAATAGCTCCTACGAGCAGTACTTC.

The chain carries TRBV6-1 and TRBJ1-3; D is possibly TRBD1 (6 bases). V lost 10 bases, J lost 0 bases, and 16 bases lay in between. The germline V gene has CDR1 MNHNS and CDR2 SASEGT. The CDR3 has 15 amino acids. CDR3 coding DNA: TGTGCCACCCAACCGGGACAAAACTCTGGAAACACCATATATTTT. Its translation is CATQPGQNSGNTIYF.

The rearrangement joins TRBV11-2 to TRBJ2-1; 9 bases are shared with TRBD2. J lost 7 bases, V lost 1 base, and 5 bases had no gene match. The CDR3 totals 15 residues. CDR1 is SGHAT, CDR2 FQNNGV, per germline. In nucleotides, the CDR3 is TGTGCCAGCAGCTTAGCTAGCGGGACGGCAAATGAGCAGTTCTTC. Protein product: CASSLASGTANEQFF.

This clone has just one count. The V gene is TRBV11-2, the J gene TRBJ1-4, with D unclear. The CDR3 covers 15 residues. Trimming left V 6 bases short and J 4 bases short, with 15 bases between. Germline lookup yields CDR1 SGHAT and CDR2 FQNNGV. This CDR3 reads CASSKHAGGNEKLFF. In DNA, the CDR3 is TGTGCCAGCAGTAAACATGCGGGCGGTAATGAAAAACTGTTTTTT.

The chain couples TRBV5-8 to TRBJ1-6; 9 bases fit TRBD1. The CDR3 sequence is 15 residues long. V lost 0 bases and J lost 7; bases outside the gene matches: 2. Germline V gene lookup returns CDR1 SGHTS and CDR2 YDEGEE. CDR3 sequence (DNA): TGTGCCAGCAGCTTGGGGACAGGGGAGAATTCACCCCTCCACTTT. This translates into CASSLGTGENSPLHF.

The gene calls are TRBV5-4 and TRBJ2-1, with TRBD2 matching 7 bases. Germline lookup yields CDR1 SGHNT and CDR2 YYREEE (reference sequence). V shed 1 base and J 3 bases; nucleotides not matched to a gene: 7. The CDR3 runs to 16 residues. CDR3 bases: TGTGCCAGCAGCTTGAGTAGCGGGCAATACTACAATGAGCAGTTCTTC. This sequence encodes CASSLSSGQYYNEQFF.

The CDR3 DNA is TGTGCCAGCAGCCGCACCGGGACAGGGAATGAAAAACTGTTTTTT. Translated, it gives CASSRTGTGNEKLFF. This rearrangement joins TRBV14 to TRBJ1-4; TRBD1 aligns across 9 bases. V shed 4 bases and J 5 bases; nucleotides not matched to a gene: 5. Germline loops: CDR1 SGHDN, CDR2 FVKESK. This CDR3 is built from 15 residues. The full variable domain, in which reference TRBV14 and TRBJ1-4 provide the parts outside the CDR3, is EAGVTQFPSHSVIEKGQTVTLRCDPISGHDNLYWYRRVMGKEIKFLLHFVKESKQDESGMPNNRFLAERTGGTYSTLKVQPAELEDSGVYFCASSRTGTGNEKLFFGSGTQLSVL.

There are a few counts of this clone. Here the CDR3 DNA reads TGTGCCAGCAGTTTAAGAGGTAGGGCGGAGACCCAGTACTTC. This gives the protein CASSLRGRAETQYF. The V call is TRBV27, the J call TRBJ2-5, with D uncertain. Germline V gene data show CDR1 as MNHEY and CDR2 as SMNVEV (reference sequence). The length of the CDR3 is 14 residues. Deletions cut 2 bases from V and 5 bases from J, with 12 bases between.

CDR3 in DNA: TGTGCCAGCAGTACCGGGACAGGGGGAAACAATGAGCAGTTCTTC. Its translation: CASSTGTGGNNEQFF. The genes are TRBV2 and TRBJ2-1; 11 nucleotides match TRBD1. The junction had 5 bases not matched to a gene; V was cut back by 5 bases and J by 5 bases. This CDR3 has 15 residues. From germline, CDR1 is SNHLY and CDR2 FYNNEI.

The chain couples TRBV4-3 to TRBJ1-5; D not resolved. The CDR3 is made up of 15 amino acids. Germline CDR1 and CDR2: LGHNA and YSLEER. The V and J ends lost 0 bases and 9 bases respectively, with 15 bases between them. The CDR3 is CASSQEGQGFWPQHF. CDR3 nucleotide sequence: TGCGCCAGCAGCCAAGAAGGGCAAGGCTTTTGGCCCCAGCATTTT.

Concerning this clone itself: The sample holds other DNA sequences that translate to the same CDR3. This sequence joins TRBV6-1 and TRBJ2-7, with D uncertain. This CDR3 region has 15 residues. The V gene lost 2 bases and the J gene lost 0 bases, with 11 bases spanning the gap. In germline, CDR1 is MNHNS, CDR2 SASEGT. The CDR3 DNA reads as TGTGCCAGCAGTGAATCTGGATCCCGCTCCTACGAGCAGTACTTC. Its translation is CASSESGSRSYEQYF.

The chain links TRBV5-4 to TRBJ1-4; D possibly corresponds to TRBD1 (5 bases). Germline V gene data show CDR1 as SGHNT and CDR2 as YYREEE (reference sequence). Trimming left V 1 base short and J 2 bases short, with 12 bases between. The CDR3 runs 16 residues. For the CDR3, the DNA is TGTGCCAGCAGCTTGCAGGGTGCGGGGACTAATGAAAAACTGTTTTTT. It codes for CASSLQGAGTNEKLFF.

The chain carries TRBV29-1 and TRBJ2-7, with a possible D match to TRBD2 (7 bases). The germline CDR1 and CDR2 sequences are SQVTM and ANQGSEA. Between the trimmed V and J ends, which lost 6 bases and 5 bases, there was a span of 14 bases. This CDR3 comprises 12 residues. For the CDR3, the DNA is TGCAGCGTGAGTCGGGGGGCGAACGAGCAGTACTTC. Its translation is CSVSRGANEQYF.

CDR3 nucleotides: TGTGCCACCAGCCCGCAGGGGAGGGCTAATGAAAAACTGTTTTTT. Amino acid sequence: CATSPQGRANEKLFF. This chain uses TRBV15 with TRBJ1-4, with D tentatively TRBD1 (6 bases). The V end was cut by 5 bases, the J end by 3 bases, with 13 bases between. Germline V gene lookup returns CDR1 LNHNV and CDR2 YYDKDF (reference sequence). This CDR3 has 15 residues.